This T cell receptor (beta chain) is drawn from a study of T cell repertoires in cytomegalovirus infection. Overall study context: Both a matching HLA type and CMV infection were indicated by public TCR beta signatures.

Concerning this clonotype: Its target is unknown.

Notes on the study in general: Dominant in the ex vivo response were TCR beta clonotypes restricted by HLA-C and specific for CMV.

TCRdb reprocessed the reads with MiXCR, giving one entry per CDR3 protein. There are approximately 550,000 distinct CDR3 sequences in the sample; more than 15% occur only once, and 20% to 30% lies in the top ten. J lost 7 bases, V lost 6 bases, and 7 bases had no gene match. The CDR3 spans 13 residues. Germline values: CDR1 MGHDK, CDR2 SYGVNS. The sequencing input was CD8+ T cells from PBMCs. This clonotype was obtained from a human donor in good health (CMV status not recorded). Some clones in this sample may be carry-over from other donors' samples. This chain joins TRBV25-1 and TRBJ2-5, with 8 positions matching TRBD1. The CDR3 loop is CASSQGAVGTQYF. The CDR3 nucleotides are TGTGCCAGCAGCCAGGGGGCTGTAGGGACCCAGTACTTC.